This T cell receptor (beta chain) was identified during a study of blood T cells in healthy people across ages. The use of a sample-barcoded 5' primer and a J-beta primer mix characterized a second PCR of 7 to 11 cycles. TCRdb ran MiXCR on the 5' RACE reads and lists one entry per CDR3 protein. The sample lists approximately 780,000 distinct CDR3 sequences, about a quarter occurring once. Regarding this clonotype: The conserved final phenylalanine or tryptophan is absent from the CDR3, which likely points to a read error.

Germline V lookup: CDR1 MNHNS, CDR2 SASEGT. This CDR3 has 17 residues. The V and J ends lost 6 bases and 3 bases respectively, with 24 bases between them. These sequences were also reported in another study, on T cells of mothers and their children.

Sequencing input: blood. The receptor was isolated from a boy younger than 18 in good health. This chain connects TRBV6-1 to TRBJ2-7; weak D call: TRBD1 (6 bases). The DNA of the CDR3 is TGTGCCAGCAGAGGACAGTCCCGATCACCGAAGTTCTACGAGCAGTACCTC. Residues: CASRGQSRSPKFYEQYL.